The rows below give T cell receptor beta chains drawn from one sample of a study of persistence of HIV-infected CD4 T cells. Their antigen targets remain unknown. The table came from immunoSEQ multiplex PCR; TCRdb's copy has only in-frame clones and leaves some out. Among 18,000 or so clones listed, around 78% were seen once. The sequencing used CD4+ T cells sorted from PBMCs after roughly 20-hour stimulation, collected from a patient who received antiretroviral therapy. These receptors were obtained from an adult man with HIV who was CMV-seropositive. The conserved cysteine and the conserved F or W are not part of the CDR3 here. D genes are given only for firm matches.

>NA|TRBV30
AWSGHGNQPQH
>NA|TRBV6-5
ASSYSNPNTEAF
>NA|TRBV7-2
ASSSFDGNTIY
>NA|TRBV27
ASRTTGLSNEKLF
>NA|TRBV3-1/TRBV3-2
ASSQAGGNTEAF
>NA|TRBV7-9
ASSLEYAGPGNTIY
>NA|TRBV3-1/TRBV3-2
ASSQDYNGYGYT
>NA|TRBV28
ASSVPPQNGYT
>NA|TRBV3-1/TRBV3-2
ASSDWGTGELF
>TRBD1|TRBV19
ASSAGTGGGRNEQF
>NA|TRBV6-5
ASSYSWGRGGEQY
>NA|TRBV18
ASSLDRTLNEKLF
>NA|TRBV27
ASSLLQTGTGANVLT
>NA|TRBV10-2
ASTGTSNQPQH
>NA|TRBV2
ATRDGSYEQY
>TRBD2|TRBV6-5
ASRAGGPTDTQY
>TRBD2|TRBV6-2/TRBV6-3
ASSLTGLAGRSYEQY
>NA|TRBV7-9
ASKGTSSGGDTQY
>NA|TRBV24-1
ATSDPKISSTDTQY
>TRBD2|TRBV28
ASSPTSGGAWEQF
>NA|TRBV3-1/TRBV3-2
ASTQGYTQY
>NA|TRBV6-1
ASSEVAGANYGYT
>TRBD2|TRBV28
ATHVAGRADTQY
>NA|TRBV12-5
ASGLVGTGLKNTEAF
>TRBD1|TRBV6-5
ASRYQGGTEAF
>NA|TRBV27
ASRYPDSDTQY
>NA|TRBV19
ASSPGGPPGDIQY
>NA|TRBV28
ASSAGHTAKQY
>NA|TRBV19
ASSISEPNQPQH
>NA|TRBV5-4
ASSRRQGGADTQY
>NA|TRBV5-1
ASSPTGDQETQY
>NA|TRBV30
AWTQNSDTQY
>NA|TRBV6-1
ASSELPRRSGGYT
>NA|TRBV28
ASREPRVRAGELF
>NA|TRBV27
ASTPAGRPGANVLT
>TRBD2|TRBV3-1/TRBV3-2
ASSQRGGQETQY
>NA|TRBV5-1
ASSIAGNTEAF
>TRBD1|TRBV2
ASSSGTGHDEQF
>NA|TRBV3-1/TRBV3-2
ASSQFTEAF
>NA|TRBV10-3
AISEYGSRTNTEAF
>NA|TRBV3-1/TRBV3-2
ASSQGWSSYEQY
>TRBD1|TRBV3-1/TRBV3-2
ASSQGDWDRVTDTQY
>NA|TRBV10-2
ASNLNSGGSGELF
>NA|TRBV30
AWSQGYGYT
>TRBD2|TRBV10-2
ASRSTSEPLNIQY
>NA|TRBV27
ASSLRKGAGYT
>NA|TRBV19
ASSIDLRRQQNQPQH
>NA|TRBV9
ASSVARQGGAGELF
>NA|TRBV5-1
ASSSWTGSSYEQY